This is a list of T cell receptor beta chains from one sample in a study of shared clonotypes between healthy human individuals. Libraries were prepared by immunoSEQ multiplex PCR; TCRdb keeps only in-frame clonotypes and omits some of them. This table has some 500,000 clones, less than 96% appearing once. The sample comprised naive CD4+ T cells sorted from blood. All receptors come from a woman under 40 in good health. CDR3s include the opening cysteine and the closing phenylalanine or tryptophan. Fields, in order: V gene, J gene, clone size, D gene, CDR3 protein, CDR3 DNA. A D gene is named only where the DNA matches it firmly. For some rows the clone size is stated as once, few or many, or as a class when expanded; others skip it.

TRBV7-3	TRBJ2-1	-	TRBD2	CASSPSGNRHEQFF	TGTGCCAGCAGCCCCAGCGGGAACAGGCATGAGCAGTTCTTC
TRBV6-6	TRBJ2-7	-	TRBD1	CASSTRQGESHEQYF	TGTGCCAGCAGTACCCGACAGGGGGAGTCCCACGAGCAGTACTTC
TRBV5-4	TRBJ2-3	-	-	CASSVATTDTQYF	TGTGCCAGCAGCGTAGCGACAACAGATACGCAGTATTTT
TRBV7-2	TRBJ2-7	-	-	CASSRRKTNEQYF	TGTGCCAGCAGCAGGCGTAAGACCAACGAGCAGTACTTC
TRBV19	TRBJ1-5	-	TRBD1	CASSAGTGSNQPQHF	TGTGCCAGTAGTGCTGGGACAGGAAGCAATCAGCCCCAGCATTTT
TRBV28	TRBJ1-2	-	-	CASSSTIARTPYGYTF	TGTGCCAGCAGTTCCACTATCGCCCGAACACCTTATGGCTACACCTTC
TRBV15	TRBJ1-1	-	-	CATSRDYDSAEAFF	TGTGCCACCAGCAGAGATTACGACAGCGCTGAAGCTTTCTTT
TRBV6-1	TRBJ1-5	-	-	CASSAENSNQPQHF	TGTGCCAGCAGTGCCGAGAATAGCAATCAGCCCCAGCATTTT
TRBV6-1	TRBJ2-1	-	-	CAIQSGSYNEQFF	TGTGCCATCCAGAGTGGCTCCTACAATGAGCAGTTCTTC
TRBV11-2	TRBJ2-1	-	-	CASSSARSYNEQFF	TGTGCCAGCAGCTCGGCCCGCTCCTACAATGAGCAGTTCTTC
TRBV27	TRBJ1-2	-	-	CASSLSPPGVVRDYGYTF	TGTGCCAGCAGTTTAAGCCCCCCTGGAGTTGTGAGGGACTATGGCTACACCTTC
TRBV19	TRBJ2-6	-	TRBD1	CASSSEFGTASSGANVLTF	TGTGCCAGTAGCAGCGAATTCGGGACAGCTAGCTCTGGGGCCAACGTCCTGACTTTC
TRBV29-1	TRBJ2-7	-	TRBD2	CSVAVTSDNQQVRF	TGCAGCGTTGCCGTCACTAGCGACAACCAACAAGTCCGCTTC
TRBV30	TRBJ2-3	-	-	CAWSVSLLARDTQYF	TGTGCCTGGAGTGTGAGCCTTTTAGCTCGAGATACGCAGTATTTT
TRBV7-2	TRBJ2-5	-	TRBD2	CASSQQRGRETQYF	TGTGCCAGCAGCCAGCAGCGGGGCCGGGAGACCCAGTACTTC
TRBV10-3	TRBJ2-4	-	TRBD2	CAISESTLAGGKNIQYF	TGTGCCATCAGTGAGTCAACACTAGCGGGAGGCAAAAACATTCAGTACTTC
TRBV4-1	TRBJ2-1	-	-	CASSQERRGRQFF	TGCGCCAGCAGCCAAGAAAGGCGGGGGCGGCAGTTCTTC
TRBV4-1	TRBJ2-3	-	TRBD2	CASSQLPGGPNTQYF	TGCGCCAGCAGCCAATTACCGGGAGGGCCAAATACGCAGTATTTT
TRBV7-2	TRBJ2-7	-	-	CASSQGRAVRHEQYF	TGTGCCAGCAGCCAAGGCCGGGCGGTTAGGCACGAGCAGTACTTC
TRBV27	TRBJ2-3	-	TRBD2	CASSWDRRGSGSPGGGTDTQYF	TGTGCCAGCAGTTGGGATCGTCGGGGTAGCGGGAGTCCCGGGGGGGGCACAGATACGCAGTATTTT
TRBV14	TRBJ2-1	-	-	CASSPDFTYNEQFF	TGTGCCAGCAGCCCGGACTTTACCTACAATGAGCAGTTCTTC
TRBV5-1	TRBJ1-2	-	-	CASSWGTPREGGYTF	TGCGCCAGCAGCTGGGGGACTCCCAGGGAAGGCGGCTACACCTTC
TRBV7-6	TRBJ2-1	-	TRBD1	CASSLGDRAGGPEQFF	TGTGCCAGCAGCTTAGGGGATCGGGCAGGGGGACCTGAGCAGTTCTTC
TRBV18	TRBJ1-4	once	-	CASSPNAYRETNEKLFF	TGTGCCAGCTCACCAAACGCGTACAGGGAGACTAATGAAAAACTGTTTTTT
TRBV7-9	TRBJ1-1	once	-	CASSSYGGYTEAFF	TGTGCCAGCAGCTCGTACGGGGGATACACTGAAGCTTTCTTT
TRBV28	TRBJ1-4	-	-	CASSLQGNNEKLFF	TGTGCCAGCAGTTTACAGGGAAATAATGAAAAACTGTTTTTT
TRBV6-1	TRBJ2-7	-	-	CASSGPSAREQYF	TGTGCCAGCAGCGGGCCAAGTGCTCGGGAGCAGTACTTC
TRBV5-1	TRBJ2-1	-	TRBD2	CASSLTASGSNNEQFF	TGCGCCAGCAGCTTGACCGCTAGCGGGAGTAACAATGAGCAGTTCTTC
TRBV5-1	TRBJ2-1	once	-	CASSFGGLWTSIYNEQFF	TGCGCCAGCAGCTTTGGCGGGTTGTGGACTTCCATCTACAATGAGCAGTTCTTC
TRBV5-1	TRBJ2-3	once	-	CASSGGRHPVWDTQYF	TGCGCCAGCAGCGGGGGGCGCCATCCGGTTTGGGATACGCAGTATTTT
TRBV7-7	TRBJ2-5	-	TRBD2	CASSLSGKAQETQYF	TGTGCCAGCAGCTTAAGCGGGAAAGCCCAAGAGACCCAGTACTTC
TRBV28	TRBJ1-6	-	TRBD1	CASSLGQGATLLHF	TGTGCCAGCAGTTTGGGACAGGGGGCGACCCTACTCCACTTT
TRBV11-3	TRBJ2-1	-	TRBD1	CASSQRTGDEQFF	TGTGCCAGCAGCCAACGGACAGGGGATGAGCAGTTCTTC
TRBV28	TRBJ2-2	-	TRBD2	CASSLEAGAADGELFF	TGTGCCAGCAGTTTAGAAGCGGGAGCGGCTGACGGGGAGCTGTTTTTT
TRBV6-6	TRBJ1-4	-	-	CASSYGGFGTNEKLFF	TGTGCCAGCAGTTACGGGGGTTTCGGAACTAATGAAAAACTGTTTTTT
TRBV5-6	TRBJ2-5	-	-	CASSLHETQYF	TGTGCCAGCAGCCTCCACGAGACCCAGTACTTC
TRBV11-2	TRBJ1-3	once	-	CASSPLSGNTIYF	TGTGCCAGCAGCCCACTATCTGGAAACACCATATATTTT
TRBV28	TRBJ1-2	-	-	CASSLGAGASGYTF	TGTGCCAGCAGTTTAGGAGCAGGGGCTTCTGGCTACACCTTC
TRBV28	TRBJ1-2	-	TRBD1	CASSAPDRAANYGYTF	TGTGCCAGCAGTGCCCCGGACAGGGCAGCTAACTATGGCTACACCTTC
TRBV7-6	TRBJ2-6	-	TRBD1	CASSFQPPGTGFGANVLTF	TGTGCCAGCAGCTTTCAACCTCCCGGGACAGGGTTCGGGGCCAACGTCCTGACTTTC
TRBV18	TRBJ2-3	once	-	CASSPGTGINTQYF	TGTGCCAGCTCACCAGGGACGGGCATAAATACGCAGTATTTT
TRBV29-1	TRBJ1-2	-	TRBD1	CSVTGGRQGGNYGYTF	TGCAGCGTCACAGGGGGCAGACAAGGTGGGAACTATGGCTACACCTTC
TRBV11-3	TRBJ1-1	-	-	CASSRTGEGTEAFF	TGTGCCAGCAGCAGGACGGGGGAAGGCACTGAAGCTTTCTTT
TRBV7-9	TRBJ2-3	-	-	CASGGGSDTQYF	TGTGCCAGCGGTGGGGGTTCAGATACGCAGTATTTT
TRBV18	TRBJ2-5	-	TRBD2	CASSPGTSGETQYF	TGTGCCAGCTCACCCGGGACTAGCGGAGAGACCCAGTACTTC